The sequence of this T cell receptor beta chain was determined in a study of response to subunit inactivated influenza vaccine. Trimming shortened V by 5 bases and J by 5 bases, and 9 bases separated the two germline ends. Germline V gene data show CDR1 as KGHSH and CDR2 as LQKENI. The CDR3 runs 12 residues. TCRdb reanalysed the RT-PCR reads using MiXCR and keeps one entry per CDR3 protein. The sample has approximately 500,000 distinct CDR3 sequences; 10% to 15% are singletons. Study-level points and caveats: Each seasonal influenza vaccination recruits few new T cells, the authors suggested.

The table lists this clonotype with a few counts. What it binds is not known. This TCR was sampled from a man between 50 and 59 years old who received an inactivated influenza vaccine. This sequence joins TRBV18 and TRBJ1-2, with a tentative D call TRBD1 (6 bases). This sample comprised PBMCs from blood, obtained 45 days after vaccination. The CDR3 spells CASSDTGYGYTF. In DNA, the CDR3 is TGTGCCAGCTCAGACACAGGGTATGGCTACACCTTC.